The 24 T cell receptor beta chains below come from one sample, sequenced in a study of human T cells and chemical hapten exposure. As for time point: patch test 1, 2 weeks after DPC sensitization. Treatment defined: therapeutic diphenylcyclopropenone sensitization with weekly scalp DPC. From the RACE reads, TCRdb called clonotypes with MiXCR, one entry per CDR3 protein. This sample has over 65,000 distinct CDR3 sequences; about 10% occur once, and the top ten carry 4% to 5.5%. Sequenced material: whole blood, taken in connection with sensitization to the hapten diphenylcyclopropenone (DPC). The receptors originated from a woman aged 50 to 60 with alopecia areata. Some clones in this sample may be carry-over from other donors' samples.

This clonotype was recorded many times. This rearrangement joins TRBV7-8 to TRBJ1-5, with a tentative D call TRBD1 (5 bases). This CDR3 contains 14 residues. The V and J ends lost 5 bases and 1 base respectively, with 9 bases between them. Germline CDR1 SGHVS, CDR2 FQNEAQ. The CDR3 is CASSDWDSNQPQHF. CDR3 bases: TGTGCCAGCAGCGATTGGGACAGCAATCAGCCCCAGCATTTT.

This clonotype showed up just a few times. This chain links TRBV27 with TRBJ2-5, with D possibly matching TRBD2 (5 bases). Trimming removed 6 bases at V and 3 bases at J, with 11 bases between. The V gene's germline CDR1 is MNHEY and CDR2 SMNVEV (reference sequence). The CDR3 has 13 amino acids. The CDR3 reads CASRDLIKETQYF. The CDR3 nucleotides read TGTGCCAGCAGGGACTTGATTAAAGAGACCCAGTACTTC.

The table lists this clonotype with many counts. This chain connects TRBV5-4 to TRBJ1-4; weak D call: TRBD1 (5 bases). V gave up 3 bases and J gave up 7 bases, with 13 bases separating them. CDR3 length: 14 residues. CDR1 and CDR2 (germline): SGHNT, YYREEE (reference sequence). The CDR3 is CASSSGTEVEKLFF. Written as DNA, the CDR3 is TGTGCCAGCAGCTCCGGGACCGAGGTTGAAAAACTGTTTTTT.

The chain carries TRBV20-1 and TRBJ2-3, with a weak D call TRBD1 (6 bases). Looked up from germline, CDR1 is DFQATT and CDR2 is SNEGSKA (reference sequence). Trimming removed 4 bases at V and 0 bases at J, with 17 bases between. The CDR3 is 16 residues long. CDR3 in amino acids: CSAILPQGRSTDTQYF. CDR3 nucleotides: TGCAGTGCTATCCTACCACAGGGTAGAAGCACAGATACGCAGTATTTT.

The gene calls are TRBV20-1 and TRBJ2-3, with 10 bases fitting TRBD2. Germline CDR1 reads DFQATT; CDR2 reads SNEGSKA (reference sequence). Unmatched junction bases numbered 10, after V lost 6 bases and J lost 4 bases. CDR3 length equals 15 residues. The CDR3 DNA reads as TGCAGTGCAACTAGCGGGGAGGCCCCCGCAGATACGCAGTATTTT. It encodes CSATSGEAPADTQYF.

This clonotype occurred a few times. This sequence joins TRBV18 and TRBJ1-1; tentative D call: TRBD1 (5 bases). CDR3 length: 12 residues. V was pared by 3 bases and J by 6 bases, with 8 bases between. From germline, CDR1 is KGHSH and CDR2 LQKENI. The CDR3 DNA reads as TGTGCCAGCTCACCGGGGGGGGCTGAAGCTTTCTTT. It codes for CASSPGGAEAFF.

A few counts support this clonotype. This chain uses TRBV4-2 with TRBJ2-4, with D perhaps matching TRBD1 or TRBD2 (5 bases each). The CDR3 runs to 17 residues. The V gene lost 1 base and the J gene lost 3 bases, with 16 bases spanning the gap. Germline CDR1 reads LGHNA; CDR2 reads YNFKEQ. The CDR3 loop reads CASSQGGGSSDKNIQYF. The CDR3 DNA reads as TGTGCCAGCAGCCAAGGTGGGGGTTCATCGGACAAAAACATTCAGTACTTC.

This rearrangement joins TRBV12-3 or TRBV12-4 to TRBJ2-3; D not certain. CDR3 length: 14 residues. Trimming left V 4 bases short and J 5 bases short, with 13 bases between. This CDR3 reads CASSSGRRVDTQYF. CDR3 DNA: TGTGCCAGCAGTTCAGGACGAAGGGTAGATACGCAGTATTTT.

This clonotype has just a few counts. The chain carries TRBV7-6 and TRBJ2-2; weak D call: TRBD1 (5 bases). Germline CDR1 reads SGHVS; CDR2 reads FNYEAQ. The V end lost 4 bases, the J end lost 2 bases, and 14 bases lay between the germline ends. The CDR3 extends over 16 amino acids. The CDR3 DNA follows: TGTGCCAGCAGCTCAGGGCTAACAGCAAACACCGGGGAGCTGTTTTTT. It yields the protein CASSSGLTANTGELFF.

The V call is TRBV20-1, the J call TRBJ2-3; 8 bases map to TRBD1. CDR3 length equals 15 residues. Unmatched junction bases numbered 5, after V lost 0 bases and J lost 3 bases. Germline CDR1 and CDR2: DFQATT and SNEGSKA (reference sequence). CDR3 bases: TGCAGTGCTAGAGATCAGGGGGCGATAACAGATACGCAGTATTTT. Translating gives CSARDQGAITDTQYF.

CDR3 nucleotides: TGTGCCAGCACTGAGGCAGGGACGACGGCCGGGGAGCTGTTTTTT. This encodes CASTEAGTTAGELFF. This rearrangement joins TRBV6-1 to TRBJ2-2; D may be TRBD1 or TRBD2 (5 bases each). This CDR3 comprises 15 residues. CDR1 is MNHNS and CDR2 is SASEGT in the germline V gene. V lost 7 bases and J lost 6, with 18 bases in between.

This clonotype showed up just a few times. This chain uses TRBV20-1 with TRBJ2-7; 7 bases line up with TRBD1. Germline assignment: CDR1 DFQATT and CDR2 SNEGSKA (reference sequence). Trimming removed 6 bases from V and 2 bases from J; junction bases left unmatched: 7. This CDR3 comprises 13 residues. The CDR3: CSARGQTAYEQYF. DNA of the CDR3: TGCAGTGCCAGGGGACAGACCGCCTACGAGCAGTACTTC.

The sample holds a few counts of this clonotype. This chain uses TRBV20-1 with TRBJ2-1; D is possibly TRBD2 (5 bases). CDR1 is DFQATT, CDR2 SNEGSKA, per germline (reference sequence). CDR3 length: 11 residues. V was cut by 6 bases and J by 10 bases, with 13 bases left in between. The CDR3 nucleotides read TGCAGTGCCCGGGAATTTAACGAGCAGTTCTTC. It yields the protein CSAREFNEQFF.

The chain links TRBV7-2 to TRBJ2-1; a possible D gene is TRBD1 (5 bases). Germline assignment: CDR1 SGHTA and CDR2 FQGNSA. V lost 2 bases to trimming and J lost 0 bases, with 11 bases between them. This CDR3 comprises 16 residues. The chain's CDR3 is CASSLFWGSSYNEQFF. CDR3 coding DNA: TGTGCCAGCAGCTTATTTTGGGGCTCCTCCTACAATGAGCAGTTCTTC.

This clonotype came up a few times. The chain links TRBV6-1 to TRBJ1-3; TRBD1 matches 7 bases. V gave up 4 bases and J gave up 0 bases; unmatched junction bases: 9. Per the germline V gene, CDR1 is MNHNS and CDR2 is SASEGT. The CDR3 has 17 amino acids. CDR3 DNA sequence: TGTGCCAGCAGTGGTCTGGGGACAGAGTTCTCTGGAAACACCATATATTTT. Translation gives CASSGLGTEFSGNTIYF.

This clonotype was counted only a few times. CDR3: CASSPRQGNEQFF. The CDR3 bases are TGTGCCAGCAGCCCCAGACAGGGCAATGAGCAGTTCTTC. This chain connects TRBV5-6 to TRBJ2-1; TRBD1 matches at 7 bases. CDR3 length equals 13 residues. After removal of 4 bases from V and 6 bases from J, the junction contained 4 bases not matched to a gene. The germline V gene has CDR1 SGHDT and CDR2 YYEEEE. Variable domain in full (rest from reference TRBV5-6 and TRBJ2-1): DAGVTQSPTHLIKTRGQQVTLRCSPKSGHDTVSWYQQALGQGPQFIFQYYEEEERQRGNFPDRFSGHQFPNYSSELNVNALLLGDSALYLCASSPRQGNEQFFGPGTRLTVL.

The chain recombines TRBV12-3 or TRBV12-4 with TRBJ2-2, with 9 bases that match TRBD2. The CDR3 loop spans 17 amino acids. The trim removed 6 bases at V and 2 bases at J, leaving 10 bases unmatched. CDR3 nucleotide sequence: TGTGCCAGCAGCCCAGGGAGACTAGCGGATAACACCGGGGAGCTGTTTTTT. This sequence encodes CASSPGRLADNTGELFF.

CDR3: CASSQDGGGNYGYTF. The DNA of the CDR3 is TGTGCCAGCAGCCAAGACGGGGGAGGCAACTATGGCTACACCTTC. This chain connects TRBV3-1 to TRBJ1-2; a possible D gene is TRBD1 (5 bases). V lost 0 bases and J lost 2, with 10 bases in between. The CDR3 has 15 residues. From germline, CDR1 is LGHDT and CDR2 YNNKEL (reference sequence).

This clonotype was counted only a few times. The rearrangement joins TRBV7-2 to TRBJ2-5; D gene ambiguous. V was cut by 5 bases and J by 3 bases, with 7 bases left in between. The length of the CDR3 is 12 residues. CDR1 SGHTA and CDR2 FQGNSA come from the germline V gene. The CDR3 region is CASSHHKETQYF. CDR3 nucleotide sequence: TGTGCCAGCAGCCACCACAAAGAGACCCAGTACTTC.

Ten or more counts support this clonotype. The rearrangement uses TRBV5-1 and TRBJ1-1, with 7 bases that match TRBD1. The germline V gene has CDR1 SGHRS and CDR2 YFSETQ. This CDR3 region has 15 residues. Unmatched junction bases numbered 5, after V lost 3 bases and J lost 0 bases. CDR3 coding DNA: TGCGCCAGCAGCTCAACGGGACAGATGAACACTGAAGCTTTCTTT. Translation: CASSSTGQMNTEAFF.

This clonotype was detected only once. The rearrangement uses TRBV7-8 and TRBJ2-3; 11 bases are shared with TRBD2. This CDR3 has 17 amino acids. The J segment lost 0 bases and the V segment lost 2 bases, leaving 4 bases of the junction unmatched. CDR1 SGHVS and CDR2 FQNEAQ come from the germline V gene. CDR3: CASSLTLAGESTDTQYF. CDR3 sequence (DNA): TGTGCCAGCAGCTTAACACTAGCGGGGGAGAGCACAGATACGCAGTATTTT.

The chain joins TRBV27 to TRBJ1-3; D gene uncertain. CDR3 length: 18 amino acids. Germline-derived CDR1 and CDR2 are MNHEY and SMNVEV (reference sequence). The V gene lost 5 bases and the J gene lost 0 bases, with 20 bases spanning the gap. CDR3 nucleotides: TGTGCCAGCAGTCCCGACCTAATAAGCCTCGCCTCTGGAAACACCATATATTTT. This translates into CASSPDLISLASGNTIYF.

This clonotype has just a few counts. DNA for the CDR3: TGTGCCAGCAGTTTCACGGGAGCGCGGTACGAGCAGTACTTC. Translation: CASSFTGARYEQYF. V usage is TRBV28 and J usage is TRBJ2-7; a possible D gene is TRBD2 (6 bases). This CDR3 comprises 14 residues. Germline CDR1 reads MDHEN; CDR2 reads SYDVKM. The V gene lost 3 bases and the J gene lost 4 bases, with 13 bases spanning the gap.

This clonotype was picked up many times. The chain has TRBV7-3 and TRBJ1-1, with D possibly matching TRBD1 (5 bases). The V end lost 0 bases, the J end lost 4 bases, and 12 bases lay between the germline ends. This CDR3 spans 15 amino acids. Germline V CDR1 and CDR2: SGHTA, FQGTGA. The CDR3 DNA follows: TGTGCCAGCAGCTTAACCGGACAAGGGAGCACTGAAGCTTTCTTT. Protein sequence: CASSLTGQGSTEAFF.